The source of this TCR beta chain is a study of cytomegalovirus exposure and HLA in healthy donors. Study-wide points: Cytomegalovirus-associated TCR beta chains were listed, numbering roughly 150. A few CMV-associated chains proved CMV antigen-specific in vitro. Usually a TCR sequence was rare, but some public TCRs were found in many donors.

The repertoire was sequenced with immunoSEQ multiplex PCR; TCRdb's copy has only in-frame clones and lacks some. The top ten clones hold roughly 4.3% of a sample with tens of thousands of clones, roughly 95% of them seen once. On this clone itself: Its antigen is unknown.

Looked up from germline, CDR1 is MNHNY and CDR2 is SVGAGI (reference sequence). V lost 2 bases to trimming and J lost 2 bases; unmatched junction nucleotides: 5. There are 15 residues in the CDR3. The receptor was derived from a woman aged 18-30 years in good health and CMV-seropositive. The sequenced sample was PBMCs. The rearrangement joins TRBV6-6 to TRBJ2-7; 8 bases are a match to TRBD2. CDR3 sequence (DNA): TGTGCCAGCAGTTACAGCGGGAGCCCCACCTACGAGCAGTACTTC. It specifies CASSYSGSPTYEQYF.